This TCR beta chain was captured in a study of cytomegalovirus exposure and HLA in healthy donors. Study-level points and caveats: Rarity held for most TCR sequences, but there were some public TCRs that occurred in many donors.

Trimming removed 2 bases from V and 5 bases from J; junction bases left unmatched: 7. Germline CDR1 reads SGHNT; CDR2 reads YYREEE (reference sequence). This CDR3 comprises 15 residues. The PCR had 60 Vbeta and 13 Jbeta primers. Data came from immunoSEQ multiplex PCR; TCRdb stores just in-frame clones and leaves some out. Found here are some 190,000 clones, roughly 75% of them singletons; the top ten hold approximately 2.1%. Details on this clone: Its antigen is unidentified.

The source of this sequence is a woman in her thirties in good health and CMV-seronegative. Input material: PBMCs. This sequence joins TRBV5-4 and TRBJ2-1, with TRBD1 matching over 7 bases. The CDR3 sequence is CASSLRQGIHNEQFF. CDR3 in DNA: TGTGCCAGCAGCTTACGACAGGGTATTCACAATGAGCAGTTCTTC.